This entry lists 24 T cell receptor beta chains sequenced from one sample in a study of CD4 T cells in relation to SARS-CoV-2 and coronaviruses. Their target antigens are unknown. Measured with immunoSEQ multiplex PCR; TCRdb has only the in-frame clones, and not every one. This sample has tens of thousands of clones, with around 82% found just once. CD4+ T cells from unexposed donors were obtained before the COVID-19 pandemic (2011-2018). CD4+ T cells were isolated from the cells after around 10 days of culture. The sequenced material came from CD4+ T cells from PBMCs, cultured in vitro. These receptors originate from a human donor in good health.

The sample holds a few counts of this clone. The J gene is TRBJ1-6, the V gene TRBV30; D not resolved. Deletions cut 3 bases from V and 6 bases from J, with 12 bases between. Germline V gene data show CDR1 as GTSNPN and CDR2 as SVGIG (reference sequence). This CDR3 has 14 residues. Written as DNA, the CDR3 is TGTGCCTGGAGACTGGAGTACGTTAATTCACCCCTCCACTTT. This gives the protein CAWRLEYVNSPLHF.

The V and J genes are TRBV19 and TRBJ1-1; D gene uncertain. Germline V gene data show CDR1 as LNHDA and CDR2 as SQIVND (reference sequence). This CDR3 has 11 amino acids. V was pared by 3 bases and J by 11 bases, with 10 bases between. Written as DNA, the CDR3 is TGTGCCAGTAGTATTCGAGGTCGGGCTTTCTTT. This codes for CASSIRGRAFF.

This chain's CDR3 is CASSEDRGNYEQYF. DNA of the CDR3: TGTGCCAGCAGCGAGGACAGGGGGAATTACGAGCAGTACTTC. The J gene is TRBJ2-7, the V gene TRBV3-1 (or the pseudogene TRBV3-2); TRBD1 matches at 10 bases. The germline gives CDR1 LGHDT, CDR2 YNNKEL (reference sequence). V dropped 5 bases and J dropped 4; count of bases not matched to a gene: 5. The CDR3 consists of 14 residues.

This clone was detected only a few times. The chain uses TRBV11-3 and TRBJ2-3; D is ambiguous. The germline V and J ends were trimmed by 5 bases and 2 bases, with 11 bases remaining between them. The CDR3 spans 14 residues. Per germline, CDR1 SGHNT and CDR2 YENEEA. The CDR3 DNA sequence: TGTGCCAGCAGCCCCAGCACGTACACAGATACGCAGTATTTT. As protein: CASSPSTYTDTQYF.

This chain's CDR3 is CASSLSGNTIYF. The CDR3 bases are TGCGCCAGCAGCTTGTCCGGAAACACCATATATTTT. The chain carries TRBV5-1 and TRBJ1-3; D unclear. In germline, CDR1 is SGHRS, CDR2 YFSETQ. Trimming cost V 1 base and J 4 bases, with 3 bases left between them. This CDR3 spans 12 amino acids.

The V and J genes are TRBV28 and TRBJ1-2; D is unresolved. V lost 4 bases to trimming and J lost 3 bases, with 15 bases between them. CDR3 length: 15 amino acids. In germline, CDR1 is MDHEN, CDR2 SYDVKM. Here the CDR3 reads CASSSEKRSDYGYTF. CDR3 sequence (DNA): TGTGCCAGCAGTTCGGAAAAGAGATCCGACTATGGCTACACCTTC.

V and J are TRBV7-9 and TRBJ1-1; 7 bases align to TRBD1. Germline loops: CDR1 SEHNR, CDR2 FQNEAQ (reference sequence). The CDR3 extends over 14 amino acids. V shed 6 bases, J shed 3 bases, and the junction held 7 bases outside the gene matches. DNA for the CDR3: TGTGCCAGCAGTTCCGACAGGGCGGACACTGAAGCTTTCTTT. This sequence encodes CASSSDRADTEAFF.

The chain links TRBV6-5 to TRBJ2-7, with D perhaps assigned TRBD1 or TRBD2 (5 bases each). The CDR3 length is 14 residues. Looked up from germline, CDR1 is MNHEY and CDR2 is SVGAGI. Trimming shortened V by 6 bases and J by 5 bases, and 17 bases separated the two germline ends. The DNA for the CDR3 is TGTGCCAGCAGGTTGGGGGAGATAAGCGACGAGCAGTACTTC. The encoded protein is CASRLGEISDEQYF.

There are a few counts of this clone. The chain couples TRBV19 to TRBJ1-1; tentatively, D is TRBD1 (6 bases). V lost 4 bases, J lost 10 bases, and 13 bases lay in between. The CDR3 totals 12 residues. Germline V gives CDR1 LNHDA, CDR2 SQIVND (reference sequence). CDR3 loop: CASSTRQAGAFF. The CDR3 region has the DNA TGTGCCAGTAGTACGAGACAGGCGGGAGCTTTCTTT. The full variable domain, rest sourced from reference TRBV19 and TRBJ1-1, is DGGITQSPKYLFRKEGQNVTLSCEQNLNHDAMYWYRQDPGQGLRLIYYSQIVNDFQKGDIAEGYSVSREKKESFPLTVTSAQKNPTAFYLCASSTRQAGAFFGQGTRLTVV.

This clone came up a few times. This rearrangement joins TRBV7-3 to TRBJ1-2, with D tentatively TRBD1 (5 bases). Germline V gene sequence: CDR1 SGHTA, CDR2 FQGTGA. Trimming left V 5 bases short and J 2 bases short, with 21 bases between. The CDR3 covers 17 residues. The CDR3 loop is CASSPKMGPLANYGYTF. CDR3 nucleotide sequence: TGTGCCAGCAGCCCTAAAATGGGGCCACTTGCAAACTATGGCTACACCTTC.

This clone was found once. The V call is TRBV18, the J call TRBJ2-1; D might be TRBD2 (6 bases). Trimming left V 3 bases short and J 5 bases short, with 8 bases between. The CDR3 sequence is 13 residues long. The germline gives CDR1 KGHSH, CDR2 LQKENI. This CDR3 reads CASSPGLNNEQFF. In nucleotides, the CDR3 is TGTGCCAGCTCACCGGGACTCAACAATGAGCAGTTCTTC.

CDR3 in DNA: TGTGCCAGCAGTCCCCGTGGGGGTTACGAGCAGTACTTC. Amino acid sequence: CASSPRGGYEQYF. The chain joins TRBV27 to TRBJ2-7, with D perhaps given as TRBD1 or TRBD2 (5 bases each). CDR3 length equals 13 residues. The V end was cut by 5 bases, the J end by 4 bases, with 12 bases between. Germline V gene data show CDR1 as MNHEY and CDR2 as SMNVEV (reference sequence).

The rearrangement links TRBV3-1 (or the pseudogene TRBV3-2) to TRBJ1-1, with D maybe TRBD1 (5 bases). Germline V gene data show CDR1 as LGHDT and CDR2 as YNNKEL (reference sequence). V dropped 4 bases and J dropped 3 bases, with 18 bases sitting between them. CDR3 length: 16 amino acids. The CDR3 is CASSPIPGRGDTEAFF. The CDR3 coding sequence is TGTGCCAGCAGCCCCATCCCAGGGCGTGGCGACACTGAAGCTTTCTTT.

The V gene is TRBV13, the J gene TRBJ1-2; 9 nucleotides match TRBD1. CDR1 and CDR2 from the germline V gene are PRHDT and FYEKMQ (reference sequence). V shed 3 bases, J shed 7 bases, and the junction held 12 bases outside the gene matches. This CDR3 comprises 16 residues. CDR3 in amino acids: CASSLGQGGSPGGYTF. DNA of the CDR3: TGTGCCAGCAGCTTGGGACAGGGTGGGTCCCCAGGTGGCTACACCTTC.

In its sample, this clone was seen once. V gene TRBV2 combines with J gene TRBJ2-1, with D perhaps matching TRBD1 (6 bases). Trimming left V 4 bases short and J 1 base short, with 11 bases between. Germline V gene data show CDR1 as SNHLY and CDR2 as FYNNEI. The CDR3 runs 15 residues. For the CDR3, the DNA is TGTGCCAGCAGTGTCACCAGGGGATCCTACAATGAGCAGTTCTTC. Protein product: CASSVTRGSYNEQFF.

The chain joins TRBV7-9 to TRBJ1-1; 8 nucleotides line up with TRBD1. Germline V gene lookup returns CDR1 SEHNR and CDR2 FQNEAQ (reference sequence). This CDR3 contains 13 residues. The trim removed 5 bases at V and 3 bases at J, leaving 2 bases unmatched. This CDR3 reads CASSQQGDTEAFF. Written as DNA, the CDR3 is TGTGCCAGCAGCCAACAGGGGGACACTGAAGCTTTCTTT.

The gene calls are TRBV29-1 and TRBJ1-2; no clear D. The CDR3 is 15 amino acids. Germline-derived CDR1 and CDR2 are SQVTM and ANQGSEA. The ends were cut back, 3 bases at V and 1 base at J, with 15 bases in the middle. CDR3 residues: CSVDFGRIFNYGYTF. The CDR3 DNA is TGCAGCGTTGATTTTGGCAGAATCTTTAACTATGGCTACACCTTC.

The rearrangement uses TRBV19 and TRBJ2-7, with 9 positions matching TRBD1. CDR1 is LNHDA, CDR2 SQIVND, per germline (reference sequence). Germline trimming cut 8 bases from V and 6 bases from J; bases unmatched to any gene: 8. The CDR3 has 13 amino acids. This chain's CDR3 is CASSRDRVGEQYF. CDR3 in DNA: TGTGCCAGTTCCCGGGACAGGGTGGGCGAGCAGTACTTC.

By share, this clone counts as large. The chain employs TRBV28 and TRBJ2-4, with D maybe TRBD2 (5 bases). This CDR3 has 15 amino acids. V shed 5 bases and J shed 1 base, with 12 bases lying between them. Germline CDR1 is MDHEN and CDR2 is SYDVKM. This CDR3 reads CASSALALAKNIQYF. In DNA form, the CDR3 reads TGTGCCAGCAGTGCCCTAGCTCTGGCCAAAAACATTCAGTACTTC.

The chain links TRBV7-7 to TRBJ2-5, with no clear D. The germline gives CDR1 SSHAT, CDR2 FNYEAQ (reference sequence). The length of the CDR3 is 14 residues. V lost 3 bases, J lost 1 base, and 9 bases lay in between. CDR3 bases: TGTGCCAGCAGCTTTAGGCTCGGCCAAGAGACCCAGTACTTC. Its translation: CASSFRLGQETQYF.

The V gene is TRBV5-5, the J gene TRBJ2-7; 10 bases are shared with TRBD2. The germline V gene encodes CDR1 SGHKS and CDR2 YYEKEE (reference sequence). With V trimmed by 4 bases and J by 3 bases, 19 bases remained unmatched. This CDR3 is 19 amino acids long. The CDR3 region is CASSRIFPSGRPTNYEQYF. The DNA for the CDR3 is TGTGCCAGCAGCCGCATATTCCCTAGCGGGAGACCTACGAACTACGAGCAGTACTTC.

The rearrangement uses TRBV3-1 (or the pseudogene TRBV3-2) and TRBJ2-2; TRBD1 agrees at 9 bases. V trimming: 7 bases; J trimming: 1 base; junction bases outside the gene matches: 7. The CDR3 is 16 amino acids. The germline CDR1 and CDR2 sequences are LGHDT and YNNKEL (reference sequence). The CDR3 nucleotides read TGTGCCAGCACCCGTGGGGACAGGGTGAACACCGGGGAGCTGTTTTTT. Translating gives CASTRGDRVNTGELFF.

The chain uses TRBV3-1 (or the pseudogene TRBV3-2) and TRBJ2-1; D is perhaps TRBD2 (6 bases). Germline V gene data show CDR1 as LGHDT and CDR2 as YNNKEL (reference sequence). The CDR3 runs to 15 residues. V lost 0 bases and J 7 bases, leaving 13 bases between the germline ends. CDR3 loop: CASSQDSGVWNEQFF. The CDR3 DNA reads as TGTGCCAGCAGCCAAGACTCGGGAGTCTGGAATGAGCAGTTCTTC.

The chain carries TRBV3-1 (or the pseudogene TRBV3-2) and TRBJ2-7; the match to TRBD1 covers 7 bases. This CDR3 is built from 15 residues. Losses at the gene ends were 2 bases for V and 4 bases for J; bases not matched to a gene: 8. Germline V CDR1 and CDR2: LGHDT, YNNKEL (reference sequence). The CDR3 here is CASSQRNDRVYEQYF. The CDR3 coding sequence is TGTGCCAGCAGCCAACGCAATGACAGGGTTTACGAGCAGTACTTC.